A single sample gave rise to the 10 T cell receptor beta chains below, sequenced in a study of CD8 T cells in ankylosing spondylitis (dated by TCRdb to the late 2010s). Libraries were built with 5' RACE. TCRdb shows the sequencer as Illumina HiSeq 2500. TCRdb reran the public reads through fastp at Q25 and MiXCR, keeping productive beta chains. Each entry merges the rows of one CDR3 protein and shows their most common DNA and genes. Across this sample there are a few hundred thousand distinct CDR3 sequences, with around 20% seen only once. 13% of the sample is taken by the ten largest. The sequencing input was blood, either unsorted or a sorted T cell fraction (not recorded which). The receptors here all came from a male donor with ankylosing spondylitis or in good health (not recorded which).

This rearrangement joins TRBV7-8 to TRBJ2-3, with D possibly matching TRBD1 (5 bases). V dropped 1 base and J dropped 5 bases, with 22 bases sitting between them. This CDR3 has 18 amino acids. Germline CDR1 and CDR2: SGHVS and FQNEAQ. The CDR3 bases are TGTGCCAGCAGCTTAGTTTTCGACAGACGACCGTCACTAGATACGCAGTATTTT. It codes for CASSLVFDRRPSLDTQYF.

V gene TRBV7-8 combines with J gene TRBJ1-1; the D gene is possibly TRBD1 (5 bases). The CDR3 contains 16 residues. The germline V and J ends were trimmed by 1 base and 5 bases, with 17 bases remaining between them. The germline V gene has CDR1 SGHVS and CDR2 FQNEAQ. The CDR3 DNA reads as TGTGCCAGCAGCTTAGAGCTAGTTGCGGCAGGGACTGAAGCTTTCTTT. Its translation is CASSLELVAAGTEAFF.

This clonotype was counted between two and nine times. V and J are TRBV5-1 and TRBJ2-5; the D gene could be TRBD1 or TRBD2 (5 bases each). V was trimmed by 4 bases and J by 0 bases, leaving 16 bases between them. Looked up from germline, CDR1 is SGHRS and CDR2 is YFSETQ. The CDR3 contains 16 residues. In nucleotides, the CDR3 is TGCGCCAGCAGCGGCGCGCCGGGACGGGACCAAGAGACCCAGTACTTC. Its translation is CASSGAPGRDQETQYF.

This chain joins TRBV6-1 and TRBJ2-4, with D uncertain. V was shortened by 3 bases and J by 2 bases, with 8 bases between the two germline ends. The CDR3 sequence is 14 residues long. Germline CDR1 and CDR2: MNHNS and SASEGT. The CDR3 DNA follows: TGTGCCAGCAGTGAGTGGGGTACCAAAAACATTCAGTACTTC. Translated, it gives CASSEWGTKNIQYF.

In DNA form, the CDR3 reads TGCGCCAGCAGCCTAATACAGGGGAAAGAGACCCAGTACTTC. Translated, it gives CASSLIQGKETQYF. The J gene is TRBJ2-5, the V gene TRBV4-1; 7 bases fit TRBD1. V shed 4 bases and J 3 bases; nucleotides not matched to a gene: 5. CDR1 and CDR2 (germline): MGHRA, YSYEKL. The CDR3 totals 14 residues.

This clonotype turned up a few times. The chain uses TRBV6-2 or TRBV6-3 and TRBJ2-5; 9 bases are shared with TRBD1. After removal of 6 bases from V and 3 bases from J, the junction contained 11 bases not matched to a gene. CDR1 is MNHEY, CDR2 SVGEGT, per germline. This CDR3 comprises 16 residues. The CDR3 is CASSITGTGREETQYF. The CDR3 coding sequence is TGTGCCAGCAGCATCACCGGGACAGGGCGTGAAGAGACCCAGTACTTC.

The chain has TRBV24-1 and TRBJ1-5; 12 bases are a match to TRBD1. Unmatched junction bases numbered 6, after V lost 4 bases and J lost 6 bases. CDR1 and CDR2 from the germline V gene are KGHDR and SFDVKD. The CDR3 has 16 residues. CDR3 sequence: CATSEAGTGGSQPQHF. The CDR3 DNA sequence: TGTGCCACCAGTGAGGCCGGGACAGGGGGCAGTCAGCCCCAGCATTTT.

This clonotype showed up just a few times. The chain joins TRBV5-6 to TRBJ2-2; 9 nucleotides match TRBD2. Germline V gene sequence: CDR1 SGHDT, CDR2 YYEEEE. J lost 7 bases, V lost 3 bases, and 4 bases had no gene match. The CDR3 covers 14 residues. The DNA for the CDR3 is TGTGCCAGCAGCTCCGGGACTAGCTACGGGGAGCTGTTTTTT. Its translation is CASSSGTSYGELFF. The full variable domain, rest sourced from reference TRBV5-6 and TRBJ2-2, is DAGVTQSPTHLIKTRGQQVTLRCSPKSGHDTVSWYQQALGQGPQFIFQYYEEEERQRGNFPDRFSGHQFPNYSSELNVNALLLGDSALYLCASSSGTSYGELFFGEGSRLTVL.

This clonotype has only a few counts. The genes are TRBV11-2 and TRBJ2-5; a possible D gene is TRBD2 (5 bases). Germline V lookup: CDR1 SGHAT, CDR2 FQNNGV. This CDR3 contains 13 residues. V lost 5 bases, J lost 0 bases, and 7 bases lay in between. This CDR3 reads CASSRENQETQYF. The CDR3 DNA sequence: TGTGCCAGCAGCCGGGAAAACCAAGAGACCCAGTACTTC.

This chain uses TRBV6-1 with TRBJ2-3; 8 bases fit TRBD2. Looked up from germline, CDR1 is MNHNS and CDR2 is SASEGT. Unmatched junction bases numbered 7, after V lost 6 bases and J lost 2 bases. CDR3 length: 15 residues. The CDR3 sequence is CASSLRGGFTDTQYF. The CDR3, as DNA: TGTGCCAGCAGCCTTCGCGGGGGGTTCACAGATACGCAGTATTTT.